The rows below give T cell receptor beta chains drawn from one sample of a study of blood T cells in healthy people across ages. TCRdb independently ran MiXCR on the 5' RACE reads; one entry per CDR3 protein. The table records about 770,000 distinct CDR3 sequences, roughly 44% of them present only once. Source material: blood. All receptors come from a man aged 60 to 75 in good health. CDR3s include the opening cysteine and the closing phenylalanine or tryptophan. The D gene is left open where the match is weak. Expanded clones are given a class, and other clones once, few, many or no size at all.

TRBV18,TRBJ2-1,.,.,12,CASSPRTNEQFF,TGTGCCAGCTCACCCAGGACAAATGAGCAGTTCTTC
TRBV5-6,TRBJ1-2,.,.,14,CASSLPGQRSGYTF,TGTGCCAGCAGCCTTCCTGGACAGAGGTCTGGCTACACCTTC
TRBV2,TRBJ2-5,.,.,14,CASSRTARKETQYF,TGTGCCAGCAGTAGGACAGCGAGGAAAGAGACCCAGTACTTC
TRBV5-1,TRBJ2-7,TRBD1,few,15,CASSLMGQGTYEQYF,TGCGCCAGCAGCTTGATGGGACAGGGGACCTACGAGCAGTACTTC
TRBV29-1,TRBJ2-7,.,.,14,CSTGGHSSYNEQYF,TGCAGCACTGGGGGACATAGCTCCTACAATGAGCAGTACTTC
TRBV5-5,TRBJ1-4,.,.,15,CASSFQGTTNEKLFF,TGTGCCAGCAGCTTCCAGGGGACGACTAATGAAAAACTGTTTTTT
TRBV21-1,TRBJ2-7,.,once,14,CVSSPRDMSYEQYF,TGTGTCAGCAGCCCCCGGGACATGTCCTACGAGCAGTACTTC
TRBV28,TRBJ2-7,.,.,14,CASSTAPLTYEQYF,TGTGCCAGCAGTACGGCGCCACTGACCTACGAGCAGTACTTC
TRBV6-5,TRBJ2-5,TRBD1,.,14,CASRGQGLSETQYF,TGTGCCAGCAGAGGACAGGGCTTGTCGGAGACCCAGTACTTC
TRBV4-3,TRBJ2-7,.,many,14,CASSPGTHSYEQYF,TGCGCCAGCAGCCCCGGGACACACTCCTACGAGCAGTACTTC
TRBV3-1,TRBJ1-6,.,.,14,CASSQTDTNSPLHF,TGTGCCAGCAGCCAGACCGACACTAATTCACCCCTCCACTTT
TRBV4-1,TRBJ2-3,TRBD2,.,16,CASSQGLAGSTDTQYF,TGCGCCAGCAGCCAAGGACTAGCGGGGAGCACAGATACGCAGTATTTT
TRBV12-3/TRBV12-4,TRBJ1-2,TRBD1,.,13,CASSPRTGQGYTF,TGTGCCAGCAGTCCCCGGACAGGGCAAGGCTACACCTTC
TRBV9,TRBJ1-2,TRBD1,.,16,CASSVEDRLKVYGYTF,TGTGCCAGCAGCGTAGAGGACAGGCTTAAGGTATATGGCTACACCTTC
TRBV5-6,TRBJ2-7,TRBD1,.,15,CASSYDRVGTYEQYF,TGTGCCAGCAGCTACGACAGGGTGGGAACCTACGAGCAGTACTTC
TRBV7-2,TRBJ2-3,.,.,14,CASSFALNTDTQYF,TGTGCCAGCAGCTTTGCCCTAAACACAGATACGCAGTATTTT
TRBV5-1,TRBJ2-7,.,.,14,CASSLAPGGYEQYF,TGCGCCAGCAGCTTGGCCCCTGGAGGCTACGAGCAGTACTTC
TRBV12-3/TRBV12-4,TRBJ1-3,.,.,12,CASLNSGNTIYF,TGTGCCAGCTTAAACTCTGGAAACACCATATATTTT
TRBV20-1,TRBJ2-5,.,few,13,CSASFASQETQYF,TGCAGTGCTAGTTTTGCCAGCCAAGAGACCCAGTACTTC
TRBV12-3/TRBV12-4,TRBJ2-5,.,.,13,CASTAVTGETQYF,TGTGCCAGCACCGCGGTGACGGGGGAGACCCAGTACTTC
TRBV15,TRBJ2-7,TRBD1,few,16,CATSRVTGTGRDEQYF,TGTGCCACCAGCAGAGTAACCGGGACAGGGCGAGACGAGCAGTACTTC
TRBV4-3,TRBJ2-4,.,few,15,CASSHNLRGQNIQYF,TGCGCCAGCAGCCATAACCTTCGGGGGCAAAACATTCAGTACTTC
TRBV25-1,TRBJ2-7,.,few,14,CASSDKGPSYEQYF,TGTGCCAGCAGTGATAAGGGGCCCTCCTACGAGCAGTACTTC
TRBV4-3,TRBJ2-1,TRBD1,.,16,CVSSQDGTGSYNEQFF,TGCGTCAGCAGCCAAGATGGGACAGGCTCCTACAATGAGCAGTTCTTC
TRBV6-6,TRBJ2-3,.,.,13,CASTLDGRGGQYF,TGTGCCAGCACCCTCGATGGCCGGGGTGGGCAGTATTTT
TRBV20-1,TRBJ1-1,.,.,13,CSAVRDTNTEAFF,TGCAGTGCTGTTCGGGACACGAACACTGAAGCTTTCTTT
TRBV6-5,TRBJ2-3,.,few,14,CASSYSWGGDTQYF,TGTGCCAGCAGTTACTCGTGGGGTGGAGATACGCAGTATTTT
TRBV5-5,TRBJ2-7,.,.,14,CASSRQTGSYEQYF,TGTGCCAGCAGCCGCCAGACAGGATCCTACGAGCAGTACTTC
TRBV6-2/TRBV6-3,TRBJ2-7,.,.,16,CASSYGGRVPYNEQYF,TGTGCCAGCAGTTACGGAGGCAGGGTCCCCTACAATGAGCAGTACTTC
TRBV20-1,TRBJ2-1,TRBD2,.,14,CSARPGTSGGEQFF,TGCAGTGCTAGACCCGGGACTAGCGGGGGAGAACAGTTCTTC
TRBV18,TRBJ1-5,.,once,14,CASSGGRSNQPQHF,TGTGCCAGCTCTGGGGGCCGGAGCAATCAGCCCCAGCATTTT
TRBV6-5,TRBJ1-1,TRBD1,.,13,CASSYYGQAEAFF,TGTGCCAGCAGTTACTACGGACAGGCTGAAGCTTTCTTT
TRBV7-3,TRBJ1-1,.,.,17,CASSSHPLLQLDTEAFF,TGTGCCAGCAGCTCCCATCCCCTCCTACAGCTAGACACTGAAGCTTTCTTT
TRBV15,TRBJ2-5,.,.,13,CATSRAIRETQYF,TGTGCCACCAGCAGAGCCATACGAGAGACCCAGTACTTC
TRBV9,TRBJ2-5,.,.,16,CASSVEAGPQAGTQYF,TGTGCCAGCAGCGTAGAGGCAGGGCCCCAGGCAGGGACCCAGTACTTC
TRBV6-5,TRBJ2-3,TRBD2,.,20,CASSYSMVTASGPYSDTQYF,TGTGCCAGCAGTTACTCGATGGTCACGGCTAGCGGTCCCTATTCGGATACGCAGTATTTT
TRBV7-9,TRBJ2-3,.,.,16,CASSLTSGPGGDTRYF,TGTGCCAGCAGCTTAACGAGCGGCCCGGGTGGGGATACGCGGTATTTT
TRBV12-3/TRBV12-4,TRBJ2-3,TRBD1,.,16,CASSPGDRLSTDTQYF,TGTGCCAGCAGTCCGGGGGACAGGCTTAGCACAGATACGCAGTATTTT
TRBV6-1,TRBJ1-1,TRBD1,.,13,CASSQDRVAEAFF,TGTGCCAGCAGTCAAGACAGGGTGGCTGAAGCTTTCTTT
TRBV6-1,TRBJ2-5,.,few,13,CASSEGGKETQYF,TGTGCCAGCAGTGAAGGTGGTAAGGAGACCCAGTACTTC
TRBV6-5,TRBJ2-6,.,.,15,CASSYSGAGANVLTF,TGTGCCAGCAGTTACTCGGGGGCTGGGGCCAACGTCCTGACTTTC
TRBV24-1,TRBJ1-4,.,.,12,CATSEQGEKLFF,TGTGCCACCAGTGAACAGGGTGAAAAACTGTTTTTT
TRBV27,TRBJ2-5,TRBD2,.,14,CASSSGLASWTQYF,TGTGCCAGCAGTTCAGGACTAGCATCGTGGACCCAGTACTTC
TRBV4-3,TRBJ2-3,TRBD2,.,17,CASSPIGLAGGPDTQYF,TGCGCCAGCAGCCCTATTGGGCTAGCGGGGGGCCCAGATACGCAGTATTTT
TRBV5-1,TRBJ2-1,.,few,15,CASSLAGHPYNEQFF,TGCGCCAGCAGCTTGGCCGGCCATCCCTACAATGAGCAGTTCTTC
TRBV11-2,TRBJ2-3,TRBD2,.,17,CASSLSTLAGRTDTQYF,TGTGCCAGCAGCTTATCGACCCTAGCGGGACGCACAGATACGCAGTATTTT
TRBV27,TRBJ2-6,.,.,16,CASSPQIISGANVLTF,TGTGCCAGCAGTCCCCAAATCATCTCTGGGGCCAACGTCCTGACTTTC